A selection of T cell receptor beta chains follows, all from one sample in a study of HIV-infected children after antiretroviral therapy interruption. Via MiXCR, TCRdb re-called the 3' RACE reads, giving one row per CDR3 protein. The data hold about 46,000 distinct CDR3 sequences, with around 4.5% observed a single time. The sequencing here drew on CD45RA+ CD4+ T cells from PBMCs, pooled from several time points, taken from a donor given antiretroviral therapy, either interrupted or continuous. The receptors stem from a pool of human donors with HIV. The CDR3 runs from the conserved cysteine through the conserved F or W. The size of a clone is reported for some rows only, either as once, few or many, or as a class for expanded clones.

abundance	len	j_gene	v_gene	CDR3aa
many	16	TRBJ2-7	TRBV28	CASSYTVGTGENEQYF
NA	13	TRBJ2-5	TRBV3-1	CASSQELGETQYF
many	15	TRBJ2-7	TRBV6-1	CASSSGGLAPYEQYF
many	15	TRBJ2-6	TRBV6-6	CASSPPGAGANVLTF
many	16	TRBJ2-1	TRBV11-2	CASSLDERHRRGEQFF
many	17	TRBJ2-2	TRBV5-4	CASSSREGGAGTGELFF
few	15	TRBJ2-3	TRBV29-1	CSLTPTSGGTDTQYF
many	11	TRBJ2-3	TRBV10-3	CAIRYTDTQYF
many	14	TRBJ1-1	TRBV5-5	CASSLLAENTEAFF
many	13	TRBJ2-2	TRBV29-1	CSVGDSYTGELFF
NA	14	TRBJ1-5	TRBV19	CASKTGTVNQPQHF
NA	15	TRBJ2-1	TRBV20-1	CSARPRASTYNEQFF
medium-sized	11	TRBJ2-7	TRBV23-1	CASRAGDEQYF
many	13	TRBJ2-1	TRBV28	CASQTGSYNEQFF
NA	14	TRBJ2-7	TRBV5-6	CASSRAGGPTEQYF
NA	14	TRBJ2-1	TRBV7-2	CASSVGTSNDEQFF
many	15	TRBJ1-5	TRBV7-9	CASSSAGAGNQPQHF
many	13	TRBJ2-7	TRBV6-5	CASGESLSYEQYF
many	15	TRBJ2-3	TRBV27	CASSTQPGNTDTQYF
many	14	TRBJ2-1	TRBV2	CASSESQVYNEQFF
NA	13	TRBJ1-1	TRBV6-2/TRBV6-3	CASSSPLNTEAFF
many	11	TRBJ1-1	TRBV28	CASRSPGAAFF
many	16	TRBJ1-3	TRBV7-8	CASRSPGQGTGNTIYF
NA	15	TRBJ2-1	TRBV12-3/TRBV12-4	CASNFQGTGTNEQFF
NA	14	TRBJ1-3	TRBV5-6	CASSLQYSGNTIYF
few	14	TRBJ2-4	TRBV18	CASSPDRDENIQYF
NA	13	TRBJ1-6	TRBV3-1	CASSRPASSPLHF
many	16	TRBJ2-1	TRBV7-9	CASSPDGLASRNEQFF
medium-sized	15	TRBJ2-3	TRBV5-1	CASSYREPVPDTQYF
many	16	TRBJ2-7	TRBV27	CASSLFITRTPYEQYF
many	15	TRBJ1-2	TRBV28	CASSLNSGLSYGYTF
many	16	TRBJ1-1	TRBV5-1	CASSLGRYGLDTEAFF
NA	13	TRBJ2-5	TRBV12-3/TRBV12-4	CASSFRTEETQYF
many	13	TRBJ1-1	TRBV3-1	CASSPTGRTEAFF
NA	19	TRBJ2-3	TRBV5-3	CARSTDRTSKVMSTDTQYF
many	13	TRBJ2-7	TRBV12-3/TRBV12-4	CASRGTDSYEQYF
few	13	TRBJ2-7	TRBV21-1	CASSKAAAYEQYF
many	17	TRBJ2-2	TRBV12-3/TRBV12-4	CASSSTSGQGASGELFF
many	15	TRBJ2-3	TRBV28	CASSLTGARTDTQYF
many	16	TRBJ2-5	TRBV5-1	CASSYLDNRNQETQYF
NA	16	TRBJ2-3	TRBV2	CASSPRSGGARDTQYF
many	12	TRBJ1-1	TRBV10-3	CAISSGNTEAFF
NA	16	TRBJ2-1	TRBV28	CASSPSPGQDPDEQFF
few	13	TRBJ2-4	TRBV12-3/TRBV12-4	CASGRELKNIQYF
many	13	TRBJ2-5	TRBV7-2	CASSLGRLAAQYF
many	14	TRBJ2-5	TRBV29-1	CSVVVGGGQETQYF
NA	16	TRBJ2-3	TRBV10-3	CAISGGRGLSGDTQYF
many	15	TRBJ2-3	TRBV5-1	CASSRTSSSTDTQYF
NA	16	TRBJ2-1	TRBV10-3	CAISESVTGGYNEQFF